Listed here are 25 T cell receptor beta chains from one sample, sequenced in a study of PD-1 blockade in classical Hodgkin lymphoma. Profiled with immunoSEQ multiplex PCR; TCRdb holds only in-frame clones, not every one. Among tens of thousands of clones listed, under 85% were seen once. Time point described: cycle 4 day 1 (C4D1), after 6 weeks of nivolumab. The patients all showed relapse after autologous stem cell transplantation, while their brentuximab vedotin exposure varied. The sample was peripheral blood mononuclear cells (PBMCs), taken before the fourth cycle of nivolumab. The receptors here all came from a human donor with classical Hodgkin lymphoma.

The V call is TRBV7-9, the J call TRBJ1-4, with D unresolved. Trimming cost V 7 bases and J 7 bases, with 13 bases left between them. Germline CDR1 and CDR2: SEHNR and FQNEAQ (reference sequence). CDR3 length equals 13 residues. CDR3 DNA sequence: TGTGCCAGCACCCGTAGCGTGACTGAAAAACTGTTTTTT. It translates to CASTRSVTEKLFF.

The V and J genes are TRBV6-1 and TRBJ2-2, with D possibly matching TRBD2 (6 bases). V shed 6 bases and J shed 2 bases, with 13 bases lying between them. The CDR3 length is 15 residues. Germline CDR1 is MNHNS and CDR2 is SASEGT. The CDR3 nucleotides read TGTGCCAGCAGCGGGGTTAGCGGCAACACCGGGGAGCTGTTTTTT. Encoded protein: CASSGVSGNTGELFF.

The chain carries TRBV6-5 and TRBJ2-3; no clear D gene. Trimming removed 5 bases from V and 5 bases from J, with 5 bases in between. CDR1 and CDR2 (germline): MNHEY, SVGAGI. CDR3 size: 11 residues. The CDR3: CASSNRDTQYF. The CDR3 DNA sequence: TGTGCCAGCAGTAACAGAGATACGCAGTATTTT.

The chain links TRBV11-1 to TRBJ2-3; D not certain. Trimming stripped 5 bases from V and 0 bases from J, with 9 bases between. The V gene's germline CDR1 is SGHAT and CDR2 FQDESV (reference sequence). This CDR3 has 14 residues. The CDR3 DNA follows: TGTGCCAGCAGCGTACACCTGAGCACAGATACGCAGTATTTT. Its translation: CASSVHLSTDTQYF.

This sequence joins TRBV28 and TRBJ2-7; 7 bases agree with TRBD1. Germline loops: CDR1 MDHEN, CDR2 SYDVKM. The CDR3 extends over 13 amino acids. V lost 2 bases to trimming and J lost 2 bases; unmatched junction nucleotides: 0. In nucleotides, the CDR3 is TGTGCCAGCAGTTTAACAGGGGCCTACGAGCAGTACTTC. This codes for CASSLTGAYEQYF.

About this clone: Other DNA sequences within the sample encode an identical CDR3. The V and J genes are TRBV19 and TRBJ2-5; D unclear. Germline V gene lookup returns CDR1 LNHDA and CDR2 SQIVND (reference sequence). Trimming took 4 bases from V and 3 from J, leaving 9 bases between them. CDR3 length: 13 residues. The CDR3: CASSRGQKETQYF. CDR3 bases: TGTGCCAGTAGTAGAGGCCAGAAAGAGACCCAGTACTTC.

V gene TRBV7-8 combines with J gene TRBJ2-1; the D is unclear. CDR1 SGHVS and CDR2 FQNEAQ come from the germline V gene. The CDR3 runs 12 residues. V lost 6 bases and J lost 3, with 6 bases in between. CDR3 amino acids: CASSHNYNEQFF. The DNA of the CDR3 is TGTGCCAGCAGTCACAACTACAATGAGCAGTTCTTC.

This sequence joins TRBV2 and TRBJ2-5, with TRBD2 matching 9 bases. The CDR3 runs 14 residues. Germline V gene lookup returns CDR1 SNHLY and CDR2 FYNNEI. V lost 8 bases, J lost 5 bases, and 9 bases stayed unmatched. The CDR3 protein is CASGREGRGETQYF. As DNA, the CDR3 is TGTGCCAGCGGGCGGGAGGGCCGCGGGGAGACCCAGTACTTC.

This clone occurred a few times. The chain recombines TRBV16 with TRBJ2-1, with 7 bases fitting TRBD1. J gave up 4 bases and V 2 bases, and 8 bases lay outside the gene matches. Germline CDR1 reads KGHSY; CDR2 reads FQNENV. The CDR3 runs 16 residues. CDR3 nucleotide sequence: TGTGCCAGCAGCCAAACCGGGACAGACTCTTACAATGAGCAGTTCTTC. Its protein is CASSQTGTDSYNEQFF.

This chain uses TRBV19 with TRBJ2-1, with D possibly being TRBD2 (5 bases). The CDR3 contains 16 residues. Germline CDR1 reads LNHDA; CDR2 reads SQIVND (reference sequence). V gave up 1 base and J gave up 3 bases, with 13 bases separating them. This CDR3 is CASSIVAGSNYNEQFF. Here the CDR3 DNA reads TGTGCCAGTAGTATAGTTGCGGGCAGCAACTACAATGAGCAGTTCTTC.

Here the CDR3 reads CASSQPGQGYEQYF. The CDR3 DNA follows: TGTGCCAGCAGTCAGCCGGGACAGGGCTACGAGCAGTACTTC. V gene TRBV6-6 combines with J gene TRBJ2-7; TRBD1 agrees at 9 bases. J was trimmed by 3 bases and V by 5 bases; bases with no gene match: 5. This CDR3 comprises 14 residues. Germline CDR1 MNHNY, CDR2 SVGAGI (reference sequence).

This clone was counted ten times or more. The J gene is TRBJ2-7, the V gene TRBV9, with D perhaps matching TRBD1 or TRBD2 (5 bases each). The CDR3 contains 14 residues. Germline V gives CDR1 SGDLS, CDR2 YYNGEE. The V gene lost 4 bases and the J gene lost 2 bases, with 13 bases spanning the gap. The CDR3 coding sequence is TGTGCCAGCAGCCTCGAATTGGGGGCCTACGAGCAGTACTTC. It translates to CASSLELGAYEQYF.

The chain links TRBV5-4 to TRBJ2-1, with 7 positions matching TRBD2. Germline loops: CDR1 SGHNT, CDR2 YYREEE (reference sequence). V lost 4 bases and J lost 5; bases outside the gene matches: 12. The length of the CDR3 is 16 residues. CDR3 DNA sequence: TGTGCCAGCAGCCTCGCAAGCGGGATGGGAAACAATGAGCAGTTCTTC. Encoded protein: CASSLASGMGNNEQFF.

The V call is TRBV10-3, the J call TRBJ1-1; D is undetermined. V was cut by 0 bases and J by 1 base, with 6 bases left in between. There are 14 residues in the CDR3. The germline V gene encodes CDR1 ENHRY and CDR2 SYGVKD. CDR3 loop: CAISESYANTEAFF. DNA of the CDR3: TGTGCCATCAGTGAGTCGTATGCGAACACTGAAGCTTTCTTT.

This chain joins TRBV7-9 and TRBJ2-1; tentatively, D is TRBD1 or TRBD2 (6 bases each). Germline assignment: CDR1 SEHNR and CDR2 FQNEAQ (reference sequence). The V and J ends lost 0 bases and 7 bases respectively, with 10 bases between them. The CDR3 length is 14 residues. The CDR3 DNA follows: TGTGCCAGCAGCTTAGCCGGGGGCCTGAATGAGCAGTTCTTC. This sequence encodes CASSLAGGLNEQFF.

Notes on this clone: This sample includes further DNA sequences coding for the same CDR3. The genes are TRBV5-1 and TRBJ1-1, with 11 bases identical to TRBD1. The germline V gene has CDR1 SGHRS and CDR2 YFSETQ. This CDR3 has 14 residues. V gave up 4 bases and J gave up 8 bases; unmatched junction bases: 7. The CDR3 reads CASSRGTGGTEAFF. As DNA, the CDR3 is TGCGCCAGCAGCCGCGGGACAGGGGGGACGGAAGCTTTCTTT.

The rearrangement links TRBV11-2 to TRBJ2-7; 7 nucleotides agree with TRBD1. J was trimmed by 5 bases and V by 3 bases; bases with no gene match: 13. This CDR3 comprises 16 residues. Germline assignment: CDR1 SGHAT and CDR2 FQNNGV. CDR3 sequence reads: CASSFGQVILADEQYF. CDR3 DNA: TGTGCCAGCAGCTTTGGACAGGTCATCCTTGCGGACGAGCAGTACTTC.

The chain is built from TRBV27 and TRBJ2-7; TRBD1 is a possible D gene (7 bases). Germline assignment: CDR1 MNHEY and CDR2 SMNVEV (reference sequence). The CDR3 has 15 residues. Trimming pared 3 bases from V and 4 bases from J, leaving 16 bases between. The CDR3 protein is CASSFGKTGRYEQYF. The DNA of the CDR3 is TGTGCCAGCAGTTTCGGGAAGACAGGGAGGTACGAGCAGTACTTC.

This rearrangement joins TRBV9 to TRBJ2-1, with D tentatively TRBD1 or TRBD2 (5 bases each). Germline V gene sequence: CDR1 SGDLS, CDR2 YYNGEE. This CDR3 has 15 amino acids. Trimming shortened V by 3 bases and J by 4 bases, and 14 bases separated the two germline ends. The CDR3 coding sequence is TGTGCCAGCAGCGCCGAGTTGGGGGTGTACAATGAGCAGTTCTTC. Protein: CASSAELGVYNEQFF.

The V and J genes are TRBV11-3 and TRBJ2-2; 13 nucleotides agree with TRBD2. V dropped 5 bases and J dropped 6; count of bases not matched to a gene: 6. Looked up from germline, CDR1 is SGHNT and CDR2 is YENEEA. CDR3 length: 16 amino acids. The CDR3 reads CASSTELAGGAGELFF. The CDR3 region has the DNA TGTGCCAGCAGCACCGAACTAGCGGGAGGGGCCGGGGAGCTGTTTTTT. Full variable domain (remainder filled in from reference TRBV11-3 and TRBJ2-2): EAGVVQSPRYKIIEKKQPVAFWCNPISGHNTLYWYLQNLGQGPELLIRYENEEAVDDSQLPKDRFSAERLKGVDSTLKIQPAELGDSAVYLCASSTELAGGAGELFFGEGSRLTVL.

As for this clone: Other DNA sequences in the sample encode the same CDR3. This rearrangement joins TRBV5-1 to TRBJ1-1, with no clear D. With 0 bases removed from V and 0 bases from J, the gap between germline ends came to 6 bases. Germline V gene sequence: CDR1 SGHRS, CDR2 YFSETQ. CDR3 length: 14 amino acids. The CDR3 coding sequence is TGCGCCAGCAGCTTGGCCAGTATGAACACTGAAGCTTTCTTT. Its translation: CASSLASMNTEAFF.

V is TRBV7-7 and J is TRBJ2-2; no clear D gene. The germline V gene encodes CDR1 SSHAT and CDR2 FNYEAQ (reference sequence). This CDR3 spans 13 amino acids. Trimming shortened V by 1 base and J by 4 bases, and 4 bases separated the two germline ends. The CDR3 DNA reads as TGTGCCAGCAGCTTAGGCGGCACCGGGGAGCTGTTTTTT. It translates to CASSLGGTGELFF.

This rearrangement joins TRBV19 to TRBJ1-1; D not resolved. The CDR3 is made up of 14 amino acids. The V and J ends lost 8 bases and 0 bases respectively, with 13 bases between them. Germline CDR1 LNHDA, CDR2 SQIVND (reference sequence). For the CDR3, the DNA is TGTGCCAGTCTTAGGACGGCCATGAACACTGAAGCTTTCTTT. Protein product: CASLRTAMNTEAFF. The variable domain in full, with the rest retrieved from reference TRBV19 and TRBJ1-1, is DGGITQSPKYLFRKEGQNVTLSCEQNLNHDAMYWYRQDPGQGLRLIYYSQIVNDFQKGDIAEGYSVSREKKESFPLTVTSAQKNPTAFYLCASLRTAMNTEAFFGQGTRLTVV.

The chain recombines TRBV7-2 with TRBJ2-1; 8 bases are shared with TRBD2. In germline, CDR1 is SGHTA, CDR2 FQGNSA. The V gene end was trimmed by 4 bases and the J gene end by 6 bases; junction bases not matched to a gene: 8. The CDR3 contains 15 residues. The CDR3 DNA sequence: TGTGCCAGCAGCTCATGGGCGGGGACTAGCAATGAGCAGTTCTTC. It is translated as CASSSWAGTSNEQFF. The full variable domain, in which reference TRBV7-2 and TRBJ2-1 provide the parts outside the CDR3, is GAGVSQSPSNKVTEKGKDVELRCDPISGHTALYWYRQSLGQGLEFLIYFQGNSAPDKSGLPSDRFSAERTGGSVSTLTIQRTQQEDSAVYLCASSSWAGTSNEQFFGPGTRLTVL.

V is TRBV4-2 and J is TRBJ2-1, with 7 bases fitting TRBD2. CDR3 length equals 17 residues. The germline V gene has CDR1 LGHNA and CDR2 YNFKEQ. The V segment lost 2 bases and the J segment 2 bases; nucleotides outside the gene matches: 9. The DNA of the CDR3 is TGTGCCAGCAGCCAATCGGGCTCGGGAGGCCCCTACAATGAGCAGTTCTTC. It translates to CASSQSGSGGPYNEQFF.